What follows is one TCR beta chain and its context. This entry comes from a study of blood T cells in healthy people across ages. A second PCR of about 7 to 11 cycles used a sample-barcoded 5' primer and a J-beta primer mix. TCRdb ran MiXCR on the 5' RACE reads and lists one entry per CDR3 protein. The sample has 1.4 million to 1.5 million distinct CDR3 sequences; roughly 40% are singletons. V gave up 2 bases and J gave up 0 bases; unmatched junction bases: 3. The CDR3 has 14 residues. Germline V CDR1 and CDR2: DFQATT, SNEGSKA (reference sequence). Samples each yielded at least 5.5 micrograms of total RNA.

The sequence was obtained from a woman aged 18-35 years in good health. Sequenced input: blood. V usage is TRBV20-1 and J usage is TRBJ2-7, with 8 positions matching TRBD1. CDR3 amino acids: CSARSDRGSYEQYF. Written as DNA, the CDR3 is TGCAGTGCTAGATCCGACAGGGGCTCCTACGAGCAGTACTTC.